The 10 T cell receptor beta chains given below trace back to one sample, sequenced in a study of T cell responses to AZD1222 COVID-19 vaccine. Clones were sequenced by immunoSEQ multiplex PCR, and TCRdb holds only the in-frame ones, with some missing. The sample yields around 140,000 clones, roughly 90% seen once. The input for sequencing was peripheral blood, taken on day 0 of AZD1222 vaccination. The source of these receptors is an adult in good health.

This rearrangement joins TRBV4-1 to TRBJ2-3; weak D call: TRBD2 (6 bases). The V end was cut by 0 bases, the J end by 4 bases, with 14 bases between. The CDR3 runs to 16 residues. Germline-derived CDR1 and CDR2 are MGHRA and YSYEKL. Here the CDR3 reads CASSQDWAGGADTQYF. The CDR3, as DNA: TGCGCCAGCAGCCAAGATTGGGCCGGAGGGGCAGATACGCAGTATTTT.

The J gene is TRBJ1-1, the V gene TRBV28; D uncertain. The CDR3 runs to 14 residues. Trimming left V 2 bases short and J 0 bases short, with 7 bases between. From germline, CDR1 is MDHEN and CDR2 SYDVKM. In DNA, the CDR3 is TGTGCCAGCAGTTTAATTAATCTGAACACTGAAGCTTTCTTT. Its protein product is CASSLINLNTEAFF.

V and J are TRBV13 and TRBJ1-1, with D possibly TRBD1 on 5 matching bases. With 2 bases removed from V and 4 bases from J, the gap between germline ends came to 11 bases. This CDR3 contains 14 residues. Germline V gives CDR1 PRHDT, CDR2 FYEKMQ (reference sequence). The CDR3 DNA is TGTGCCAGCAGCTTAAATCCGGGGGTCACTGAAGCTTTCTTT. Its protein is CASSLNPGVTEAFF. The variable domain in full, completed from reference TRBV13 and TRBJ1-1, reads AAGVIQSPRHLIKEKRETATLKCYPIPRHDTVYWYQQGPGQDPQFLISFYEKMQSDKGSIPDRFSAQQFSDYHSELNMSSLELGDSALYFCASSLNPGVTEAFFGQGTRLTVV.

The gene calls are TRBV11-1 and TRBJ2-5; 9 positions match TRBD1. V was clipped by 3 bases and J by 1 base; unmatched bases: 0. Germline V gene lookup returns CDR1 SGHAT and CDR2 FQDESV (reference sequence). The CDR3 covers 14 residues. The chain's CDR3 is CASSLDRGQETQYF. The CDR3 nucleotides are TGTGCCAGCAGCTTGGACAGGGGCCAAGAGACCCAGTACTTC.

This chain connects TRBV9 to TRBJ2-1; D remains unclear. V lost 0 bases and J 1 base, leaving 8 bases between the germline ends. Germline V gene sequence: CDR1 SGDLS, CDR2 YYNGEE. The CDR3 sequence is 15 residues long. CDR3 bases: TGTGCCAGCAGCGTAGGAGTGTCGTCCTACAATGAGCAGTTCTTC. It yields the protein CASSVGVSSYNEQFF.

The rearrangement uses TRBV6-2 or TRBV6-3 and TRBJ2-1; TRBD2 aligns across 7 bases. This CDR3 has 16 amino acids. Trimming at V came to 5 bases and at J to 0 bases, leaving 7 bases not matched to a gene. Germline V CDR1 and CDR2: MNHEY, SVGEGT. The CDR3 DNA follows: TGTGCCAGCAGTGACCGGCGCGGGAGCTCCTACAATGAGCAGTTCTTC. This gives the protein CASSDRRGSSYNEQFF.

This chain links TRBV7-2 with TRBJ2-1; D is undetermined. Deletions cut 0 bases from V and 9 bases from J, with 15 bases between. This CDR3 is 15 amino acids long. CDR1 and CDR2 (germline): SGHTA, FQGNSA. CDR3 amino acids: CASSLARPLWGEQFF. DNA for the CDR3: TGTGCCAGCAGCTTAGCTCGGCCTCTATGGGGTGAGCAGTTCTTC. Based on the CDR3 plus reference TRBV7-2 and TRBJ2-1, the full variable domain is GAGVSQSPSNKVTEKGKDVELRCDPISGHTALYWYRQSLGQGLEFLIYFQGNSAPDKSGLPSDRFSAERTGGSVSTLTIQRTQQEDSAVYLCASSLARPLWGEQFFGPGTRLTVL.

The V and J genes are TRBV11-2 and TRBJ2-1; possible D gene TRBD2, 6 bases. The CDR3 covers 14 residues. Germline CDR1 is SGHAT and CDR2 is FQNNGV. Trimming shortened V by 1 base and J by 9 bases, and 13 bases separated the two germline ends. The CDR3 sequence: CASSLAGGYGEQFF. In DNA form, the CDR3 reads TGTGCCAGCAGCTTAGCTGGGGGGTATGGTGAGCAGTTCTTC. The full variable domain, completed using reference TRBV11-2 and TRBJ2-1, is EAGVAQSPRYKIIEKRQSVAFWCNPISGHATLYWYQQILGQGPKLLIQFQNNGVVDDSQLPKDRFSAERLKGVDSTLKIQPAKLEDSAVYLCASSLAGGYGEQFFGPGTRLTVL.

This sequence joins TRBV27 and TRBJ1-6, with D possibly matching TRBD1 (6 bases). This CDR3 contains 17 residues. Germline V gene lookup returns CDR1 MNHEY and CDR2 SMNVEV (reference sequence). Trimming removed 2 bases at V and 4 bases at J, with 15 bases between. This CDR3 reads CASSLPGWGRYNSPLHF. The CDR3 nucleotides are TGTGCCAGCAGTTTACCAGGGTGGGGGCGATATAATTCACCCCTCCACTTT.

This sequence joins TRBV2 and TRBJ2-3; D gene unclear. Trimming shortened V by 8 bases and J by 7 bases, and 13 bases separated the two germline ends. The CDR3 length is 12 residues. The germline gives CDR1 SNHLY, CDR2 FYNNEI. The CDR3 coding sequence is TGTGCCAGCGGCCCCAAGGGCTATACGCAGTATTTT. Residues: CASGPKGYTQYF.